Listed here are 7 T cell receptor beta chains from one sample, sequenced in a study of human T cells and chemical hapten exposure. MiXCR was run by TCRdb on the RACE reads, yielding one entry per CDR3 protein. The sample lists more than 75,000 distinct CDR3 sequences, roughly 8.7% seen once, with around 1.6% in the top ten. As for time point: healthy volunteer bleed at 6 weeks. It was from unfractionated whole blood that total RNA was extracted. Input material: whole blood. All receptors come from a male donor in good health. Some clones in this sample may be carry-over from other donors' samples.

The chain employs TRBV20-1 and TRBJ1-2, with D tentatively TRBD1 (6 bases). Trimming shortened V by 7 bases and J by 2 bases, and 14 bases separated the two germline ends. The CDR3 has 13 amino acids. Looked up from germline, CDR1 is DFQATT and CDR2 is SNEGSKA (reference sequence). The CDR3 region is CSVLTGTNYGYTF. DNA for the CDR3: TGCAGTGTCCTGACAGGTACCAACTATGGCTACACCTTC.

This clonotype was counted between two and nine times. The chain couples TRBV7-9 to TRBJ1-1; TRBD1 is a possible D gene (6 bases). The CDR3 loop spans 18 amino acids. Germline CDR1 reads SEHNR; CDR2 reads FQNEAQ (reference sequence). V shed 4 bases and J shed 3 bases, with 24 bases lying between them. The CDR3: CASSSVLGAAPDYTEAFF. The CDR3, as DNA: TGTGCCAGCAGCTCGGTTCTGGGGGCGGCCCCCGACTACACTGAAGCTTTCTTT.

The chain combines TRBV7-9 with TRBJ2-7, with D perhaps given as TRBD1 or TRBD2 (7 bases each). This CDR3 contains 13 residues. V was shortened by 5 bases and J by 7 bases, with 15 bases between the two germline ends. The germline CDR1 and CDR2 sequences are SEHNR and FQNEAQ (reference sequence). CDR3 region: CASSRGGDREQYF. CDR3 nucleotides: TGTGCCAGCAGCCGTGGGGGGGACAGAGAGCAGTACTTC.

This clonotype occurred a few times. This chain uses TRBV7-6 with TRBJ2-3; D may be TRBD2 (5 bases). The germline CDR1 and CDR2 sequences are SGHVS and FNYEAQ. The CDR3 is 13 amino acids. Trimming took 7 bases from V and 1 from J, leaving 9 bases between them. CDR3 loop: CASNPGGTDTQYF. CDR3 sequence (DNA): TGTGCCAGCAACCCCGGGGGCACAGATACGCAGTATTTT.

This clonotype was seen a handful of times. This chain uses TRBV3-1 with TRBJ1-6; the match to TRBD1 covers 7 bases. Germline V gene data show CDR1 as LGHDT and CDR2 as YNNKEL (reference sequence). Trimming took 1 base from V and 9 from J; bases not matched to a gene: 3. CDR3 size: 14 residues. CDR3 nucleotides: TGTGCCAGCAGCCAAGCCGACAGGGTTTCACCCCTCCACTTT. It is translated as CASSQADRVSPLHF.

This clonotype was seen only a few times. CDR3 sequence (DNA): TGTGCCAGCAGCCAAGTCCGAGGCGGGAGGTTAGATACGCAGTATTTT. This sequence encodes CASSQVRGGRLDTQYF. The chain has TRBV3-1 and TRBJ2-3; 8 bases agree with TRBD2. Germline V CDR1 and CDR2: LGHDT, YNNKEL (reference sequence). V gave up 1 base and J gave up 5 bases; unmatched junction bases: 8. The CDR3 has 16 amino acids.

The sample holds a few counts of this clonotype. This chain links TRBV4-2 with TRBJ1-1; D is undetermined. The ends were cut back, 0 bases at V and 1 base at J, with 9 bases in the middle. The CDR3 length is 15 residues. Germline CDR1 LGHNA, CDR2 YNFKEQ. This CDR3 reads CASSQEKSPNTEAFF. CDR3 nucleotides: TGTGCCAGCAGCCAAGAGAAGTCCCCGAACACTGAAGCTTTCTTT.